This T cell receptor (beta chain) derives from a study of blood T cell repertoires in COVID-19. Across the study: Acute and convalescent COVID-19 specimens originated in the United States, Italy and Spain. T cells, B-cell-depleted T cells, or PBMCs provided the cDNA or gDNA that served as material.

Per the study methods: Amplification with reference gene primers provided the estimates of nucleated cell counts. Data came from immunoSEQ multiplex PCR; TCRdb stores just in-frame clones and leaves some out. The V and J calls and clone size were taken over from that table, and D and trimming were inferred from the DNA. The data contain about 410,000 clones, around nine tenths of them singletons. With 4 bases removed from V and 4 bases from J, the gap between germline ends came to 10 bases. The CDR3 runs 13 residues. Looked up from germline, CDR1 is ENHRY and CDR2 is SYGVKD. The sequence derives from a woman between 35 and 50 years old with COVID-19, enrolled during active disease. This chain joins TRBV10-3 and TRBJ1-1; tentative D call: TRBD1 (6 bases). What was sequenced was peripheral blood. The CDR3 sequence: CAISAGGATEAFF. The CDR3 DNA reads TGTGCCATCAGTGCTGGGGGGGCCACTGAAGCTTTCTTT.